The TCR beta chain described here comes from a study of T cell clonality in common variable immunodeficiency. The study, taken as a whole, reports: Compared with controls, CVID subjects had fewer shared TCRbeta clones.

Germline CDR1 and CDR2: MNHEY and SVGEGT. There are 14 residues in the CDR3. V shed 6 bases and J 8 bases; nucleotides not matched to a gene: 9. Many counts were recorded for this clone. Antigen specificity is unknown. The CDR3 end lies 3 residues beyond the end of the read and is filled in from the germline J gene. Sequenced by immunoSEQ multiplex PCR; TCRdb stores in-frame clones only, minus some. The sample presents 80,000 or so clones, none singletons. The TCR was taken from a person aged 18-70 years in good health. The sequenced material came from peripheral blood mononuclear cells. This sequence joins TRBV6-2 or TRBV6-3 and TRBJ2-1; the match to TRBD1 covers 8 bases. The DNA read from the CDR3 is TGTGCCAGCAGCCAAGTGGACAGGGCCTATGAG. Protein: CASSQVDRAYE. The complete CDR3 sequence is CASSQVDRAYEQFF.